This T cell receptor (beta chain) was recovered during a study of T cells in Graves' hyperthyroidism and ophthalmopathy (dated by TCRdb to the late 2010s). At the level of the whole study: Peripheral blood samples were taken at initial diagnosis, before any treatment was given. TCR V-J signatures able to tell the groups apart were searched for in a discovery cohort of 90 to 100 patients, of whom around 42 had Graves' ophthalmopathy and around 58 had stable Graves' hyperthyroidism. Prospective prediction of ophthalmopathy was tested in an independent validation cohort of 18 to 20 hyperthyroidism patients and 17 patients who later progressed to ophthalmopathy. The approximately 100 discovery patients were divided at random into training and test sets in a 7:3 ratio. Thyroid tissue and blood T-cell repertoires from over 5 Graves' hyperthyroidism patients were also compared in the study. Following sampling, methimazole starting at 30 mg daily was given to hyperthyroidism patients, and high-dose intravenous methylprednisolone was given to ophthalmopathy patients. The paper describes TCR Vbeta CDR3 sequencing of 120 to 150 peripheral blood samples, made up of 43 ophthalmopathy patients, around 78 hyperthyroidism patients and around 17 progressor patients.

Taken from the germline V gene, the CDR1 and CDR2 loops are SGHTA and FQGNSA. V lost 5 bases and J lost 6 bases; the stretch between them is 19 bases long. The CDR3 measures 15 amino acids from cysteine to phenylalanine. Of the read, only the CDR3 DNA is kept; its 45 bases are in frame from base 1. Overall study outcomes, separate from this receptor: No statistical method was used to fix the sample size in advance, and group allocation was not hidden from the investigators. During validation, the model predicted progression to ophthalmopathy a median of around 7 months ahead of onset, with 60% to 71% sensitivity and less than 85% specificity. Most expanded thyroid clonotypes (frequency above 0.001) were also detected in blood, a finding suggesting that blood repertoires may reflect thyroid immune responses. A 13 V-J signature model separated ophthalmopathy from stable hyperthyroidism, with 87.88% sensitivity and 81.08% specificity in cross-validation and 80%/75% in testing.

Comment on this clonotype: It has no known antigen specificity. Given a much more abundant clone one base away, this may be a read error.

The TCR beta CDR3 regions were amplified from RNA transcripts. The TCR CDR3 was subjected to a first round of RT-PCR using the HTBI primer set and the Qiagen OneStep RT-PCR kit. Libraries were constructed in a second round of multiplex PCR, after which size selection and purification were carried out. Sequencing of the libraries was done on an Illumina HiSeq2000 using paired-end 100 bp reads. Concerning the study's data processing: Raw data were processed with SOAPnuke, discarding reads with adapters, uncalled bases, mean Phred below 15, or no exact constant-primer or identifier match. COPE v1.2.5 was used to merge high-quality paired reads, and clonotypes were defined as unique nucleotide sequences. Clonotypes were aligned to IMGT TRBV, TRBD and TRBJ reference segments using MiTCR v1.1. Analysis was restricted to V-J combinations with a frequency above 0.0001, which covered 99% to 99.2% of repertoires. A TCS score was defined as the ratio between F50 (clonal expansion) and ExV (chaos), using BLOSUM62-based TCRdist between CDR3 peptides within each V-J. Welch's t-statistics and random forest reduced just over 500 V-J features to 10 to 15, which were used in a naive Bayes classifier (R e1071). Thyroid-blood repertoire similarity was quantified with the Morisita-Horn index. TCRdb reprocessed the public reads (quality trimming at Q25 with fastp, clone calling with MiXCR) and kept in-frame beta chains. Every entry covers one CDR3 protein and lists the most common genes and DNA from its rows. What appears here as the V and J calls and clone size reflects TCRdb's work, not the paper's. This sample holds approximately 870,000 distinct CDR3 sequences; roughly 37% were observed only once. The top ten constitute 8.9% of the sample.

Stable Graves' hyperthyroidism was defined as no progression to ophthalmopathy during 18 months of follow-up. Hyperthyroidism patients were aged 18 to 65 years and newly diagnosed, with disease duration of less than 2 months. The study excluded patients with uncontrolled infections, other autoimmune diseases, pregnancy or lactation. Diagnoses were based on clinical symptoms, serum thyroxine and TRAb, thyroid ultrasound and orbital computed tomography. Ficoll-Paque density gradient centrifugation was used to isolate PBMCs from approximately 11 ml of fresh peripheral blood. Total RNA was extracted with Trizol reagent, and quality was checked on an Agilent 2100 Bioanalyzer.

Recombination connected TRBV7-2 to TRBJ2-5; the D gene cannot be named for sure. Sequenced: blood. The receptor was derived from a man aged 18 to 29 with Graves' hyperthyroidism. The CDR3 region: CASSLPADQQQTQYF. The DNA sequence reads TGTGCCAGCAGCCTGCCGGCGGACCAACAACAGACCCAGTACTTC.